The sample holds many counts of the clone carrying this T cell receptor (beta chain). The antigen is not known. Unique molecular identifiers were attached to individual cDNA molecules within the library. In the authors' workflow: Across samples, TCR counts had a median of roughly 100,000 and ranged from about 23,224 to 700,000. TCRdb processed the RACE reads anew with MiXCR; each CDR3 protein has one entry. None of the V and J calls come from the authors' own analysis; TCRdb made them. The repertoire holds about 77,000 distinct CDR3 sequences, with over 6.5% as singletons. Time point of the sample: healthy volunteer bleed at 6 weeks. Before extraction, the whole blood was not fractionated, and total RNA was taken from it. This sample stems from a study of human T cells and chemical hapten exposure. Study results and limitations: Once DPC sensitization occurred, TCRs above 1 in 1000 frequency showed no change.

The clonotype originates from a female donor in good health. Some clones in this sample may be carry-over from other donors' samples. The sample comprised whole blood.

This CDR3 reads CAISERGDNEQFF. DNA of the CDR3: TGTGCCATCAGTGAGCGGGGAGACAATGAGCAGTTCTTC. V gene TRBV10-3 combines with J gene TRBJ2-1; maybe TRBD2 (5 bases). CDR3 size: 13 residues. The V end was cut by 2 bases, the J end by 5 bases, with 7 bases between. Germline V gene sequence: CDR1 ENHRY, CDR2 SYGVKD.